This TCR beta chain originates from a study of cytomegalovirus exposure and HLA in healthy donors. With 5 bases clipped from V and 6 bases from J, the junction kept 4 bases outside the gene matches. Germline CDR1 reads SEHNR; CDR2 reads FQNEAQ (reference sequence). CDR3 size: 13 residues. Sequencing was performed with immunoSEQ multiplex PCR; in TCRdb, only in-frame clones are kept and a portion is missing. The table has about 150,000 clones, over 90% seen once. This chain connects TRBV7-9 to TRBJ2-7, with TRBD2 matching over 10 bases. The sample was PBMCs. This clonotype was obtained from a man aged 18 to 29 in good health and CMV-seropositive. The CDR3 is CASSPRTSGEQYF. Written as DNA, the CDR3 is TGTGCCAGCAGCCCGAGGACTAGCGGCGAGCAGTACTTC.